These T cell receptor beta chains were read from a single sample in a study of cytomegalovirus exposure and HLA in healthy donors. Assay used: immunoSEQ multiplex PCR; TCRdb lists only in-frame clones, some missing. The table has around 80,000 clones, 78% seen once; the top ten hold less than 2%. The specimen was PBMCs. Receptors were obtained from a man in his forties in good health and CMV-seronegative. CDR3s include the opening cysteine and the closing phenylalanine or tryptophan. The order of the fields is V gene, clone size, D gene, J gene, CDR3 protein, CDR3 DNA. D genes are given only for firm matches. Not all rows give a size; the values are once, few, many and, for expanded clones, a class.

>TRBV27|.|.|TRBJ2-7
CASSYTRDISYEQYF
TGTGCCAGCAGTTATACCCGGGACATCTCCTACGAGCAGTACTTC
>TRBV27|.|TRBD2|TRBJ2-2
CASSPPASGFTGELFF
TGTGCCAGCAGTCCCCCAGCTAGCGGATTCACCGGGGAGCTGTTTTTT
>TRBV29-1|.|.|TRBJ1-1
CSVSRDYSWKAFF
TGCAGCGTGAGCAGAGACTATTCATGGAAGGCTTTCTTT
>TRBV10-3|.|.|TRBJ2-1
CAISESPGMRFF
TGTGCCATCAGTGAGTCACCGGGGATGCGGTTCTTC
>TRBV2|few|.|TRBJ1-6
CASSMTGTYNSPLHF
TGTGCCAGCAGTATGACGGGGACCTATAATTCACCCCTCCACTTT
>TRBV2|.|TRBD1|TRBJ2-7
CASSWTGVLYEQYF
TGTGCCAGCAGTTGGACAGGGGTCCTCTACGAGCAGTACTTC
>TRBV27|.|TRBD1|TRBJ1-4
CASSRDRVPTNEKLFF
TGTGCCAGCAGTCGGGACAGGGTACCCACTAATGAAAAACTGTTTTTT
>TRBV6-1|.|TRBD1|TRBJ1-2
CASRRGQGPYGYTF
TGTGCCAGCAGGAGAGGACAGGGGCCCTATGGCTACACCTTC
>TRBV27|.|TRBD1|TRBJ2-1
CASSWTPGQGHSIAHNEQFF
TGTGCCAGCAGTTGGACCCCGGGACAGGGACATTCGATTGCTCACAATGAGCAGTTCTTC
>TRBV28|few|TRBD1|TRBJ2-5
CASRTGTGWQETQYF
TGTGCCAGCAGGACCGGGACAGGGTGGCAAGAGACCCAGTACTTC
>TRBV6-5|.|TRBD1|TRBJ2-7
CASSRDSYEQYF
TGTGCCAGCAGTAGGGACAGCTACGAGCAGTACTTC
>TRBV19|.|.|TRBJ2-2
CASSPSWELFF
TGTGCCAGTAGTCCGAGTTGGGAGCTGTTTTTT
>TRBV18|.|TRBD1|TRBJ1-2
CASSPPGQVALLYGYTF
TGTGCCAGCTCACCGCCAGGACAGGTCGCGCTTCTCTATGGCTACACCTTC
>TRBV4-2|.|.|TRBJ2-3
CASSQDGSSTDTQYF
TGTGCCAGCAGCCAAGACGGGAGTAGCACAGATACGCAGTATTTT
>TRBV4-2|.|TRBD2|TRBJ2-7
CASSQDLGGGSYEQYF
TGTGCCAGCAGCCAAGATCTGGGGGGAGGGTCCTACGAGCAGTACTTC
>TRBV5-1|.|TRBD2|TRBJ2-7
CASSLESGGFDEQYF
TGCGCCAGCAGCTTGGAGTCGGGAGGGTTCGACGAGCAGTACTTC
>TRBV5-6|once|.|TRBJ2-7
CASSLKGSPYEQYF
TGTGCCAGCAGCTTGAAGGGGTCGCCCTACGAGCAGTACTTC
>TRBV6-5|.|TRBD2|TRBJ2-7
CASSYSSGLAYEQYF
TGTGCCAGCAGTTACTCGAGCGGACTAGCATACGAGCAGTACTTC
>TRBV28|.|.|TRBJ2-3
CASSSGATGSTQYF
TGTGCCAGCAGTTCAGGGGCTACAGGGTCGACGCAGTATTTT
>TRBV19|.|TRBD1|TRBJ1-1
CASKRKPGTGAIFTEAFF
TGTGCCAGTAAGAGAAAGCCCGGGACAGGGGCGATTTTTACTGAAGCTTTCTTT
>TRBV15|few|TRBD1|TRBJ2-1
CATSREDRRYNEQFF
TGTGCCACCAGCAGAGAGGACAGGAGGTACAATGAGCAGTTCTTC
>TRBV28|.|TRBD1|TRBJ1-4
CASSYRDREQKLFF
TGTGCCAGCAGTTACCGGGACAGGGAGCAAAAACTGTTTTTT
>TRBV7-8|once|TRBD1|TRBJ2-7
CASSFGTAEQYF
TGTGCCAGCAGCTTCGGGACAGCGGAGCAGTACTTC
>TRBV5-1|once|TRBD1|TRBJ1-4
CASSSDRGTTNEKLFF
TGCGCCAGCAGCTCGGACAGGGGAACGACTAATGAAAAACTGTTTTTT
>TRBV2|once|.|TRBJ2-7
CASSGTAYEQYF
TGTGCCAGCAGTGGGACAGCCTACGAGCAGTACTTC
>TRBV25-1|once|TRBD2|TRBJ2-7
CASSPRGGAHEQYF
TGTGCCAGCAGCCCCCGGGGAGGGGCCCACGAGCAGTACTTC
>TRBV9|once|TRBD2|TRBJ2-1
CASSARLAGEGGSYNEQFF
TGTGCCAGCAGCGCCAGACTAGCGGGGGAGGGGGGCTCCTACAATGAGCAGTTCTTC
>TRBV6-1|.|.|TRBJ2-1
CASSIGEYNEQFF
TGTGCCAGCAGTATCGGGGAATACAATGAGCAGTTCTTC
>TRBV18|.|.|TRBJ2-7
CASSSPGDFYEQYF
TGTGCCAGCTCATCTCCCGGGGATTTCTACGAGCAGTACTTC
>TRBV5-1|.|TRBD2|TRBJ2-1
CASSLEVASGYLEQFF
TGCGCCAGCAGCTTGGAGGTGGCTAGCGGGTATCTAGAGCAGTTCTTC
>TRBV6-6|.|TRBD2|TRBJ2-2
CATTQTRGGSGELFF
TGTGCCACTACCCAGACGAGGGGAGGGAGCGGGGAGCTGTTTTTT